This T cell receptor (beta chain) emerged from a study of radiotherapy plus CTLA-4 blockade in lung cancer. This table comes from immunoSEQ multiplex PCR, and its TCRdb copy is limited to in-frame clones, with some not included. The sample records under 35,000 clones, around 70% being singletons. This CDR3 contains 14 residues. V shed 2 bases, J shed 4 bases, and the junction held 4 bases outside the gene matches. Germline values: CDR1 GTSNPN, CDR2 SVGIG (reference sequence). Study results and caveats: Interferon-beta, together with early blood T cell clone dynamics, reportedly best predicted response. Tumor-origin TCR clones grew in blood after radiotherapy plus ipilimumab.

With respect to this clone: Its antigen is still unknown.

The chain joins TRBV30 to TRBJ2-2; 7 nucleotides line up with TRBD1. Sequencing was performed on peripheral blood, taken from a patient treated with radiotherapy plus ipilimumab. This receptor was obtained from a human donor with non-small cell lung cancer whose response to radiotherapy plus ipilimumab could not be evaluated. The CDR3 spells CAWSWGQPTGELFF. The DNA for the CDR3 is TGTGCCTGGAGTTGGGGACAGCCCACCGGGGAGCTGTTTTTT.